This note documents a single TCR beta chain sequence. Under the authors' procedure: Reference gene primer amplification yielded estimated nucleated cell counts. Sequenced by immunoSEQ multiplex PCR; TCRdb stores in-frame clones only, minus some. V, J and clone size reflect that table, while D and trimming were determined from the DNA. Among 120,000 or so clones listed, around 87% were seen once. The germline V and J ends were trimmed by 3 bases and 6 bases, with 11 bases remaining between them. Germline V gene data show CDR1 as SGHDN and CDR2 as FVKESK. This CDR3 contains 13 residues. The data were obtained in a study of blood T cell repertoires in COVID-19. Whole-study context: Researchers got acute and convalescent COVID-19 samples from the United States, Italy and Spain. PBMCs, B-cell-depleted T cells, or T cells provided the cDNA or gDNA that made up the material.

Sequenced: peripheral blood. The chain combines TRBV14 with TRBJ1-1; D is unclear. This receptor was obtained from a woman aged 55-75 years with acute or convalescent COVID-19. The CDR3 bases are TGTGCCAGCAGCCACCCGGGTTCGTCTGAAGCTTTCTTT. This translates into CASSHPGSSEAFF.